The rows below give T cell receptor beta chains drawn from one sample of a study of OX40 agonist ivuxolimab in advanced cancers. Libraries were prepared by immunoSEQ multiplex PCR; TCRdb keeps only in-frame clonotypes and omits some of them. The sample has nearly 25,000 clones, around 82% seen once; the top ten hold about 1.5%. The starting material was CD4+ or CD8+ T cells sorted from blood, obtained in a trial of the OX40 agonist ivuxolimab. These receptors all come from an adult with an advanced solid tumor such as melanoma, head and neck, liver or kidney cancer. The CDR3 runs from the conserved cysteine through the conserved F or W. The order of the fields is J gene, V gene, clone size, D gene, CDR3 DNA, CDR3 protein. The D gene is left open where the match is weak. Size tells how often a clone was seen (once, few, many) or the class of an expanded clone, and some rows leave it out.

TRBJ2-7 | TRBV28 | few | TRBD2 | TGTGCCAGCAGTCGGGGGACTAGCGGGAGTTACGAGCAGTACTTC | CASSRGTSGSYEQYF
TRBJ1-1 | TRBV5-1 | - | - | TGCGCCAGCAGCTTGGACCAGGTCCTAGGAGAAGCTTTCTTT | CASSLDQVLGEAFF
TRBJ1-3 | TRBV9 | - | - | TGTGCCAGCAGCGCAACCGGTGGGACGGCCTCTGGAAACACCATATATTTT | CASSATGGTASGNTIYF
TRBJ1-5 | TRBV30 | - | - | TGTGCCTGGAGTCTTCGAGGGGCGCGGGGTCAGCCCCAGCATTTT | CAWSLRGARGQPQHF
TRBJ2-7 | TRBV27 | - | - | TGTGCCAGCAGCGGGTATACGTCCTACGAGCAGTACTTC | CASSGYTSYEQYF
TRBJ2-7 | TRBV7-3 | few | TRBD1 | TGTGCCAGCAGCCCCGGACAGGAGTACGAGCAGTACTTC | CASSPGQEYEQYF
TRBJ2-7 | TRBV5-1 | - | - | TGCGCCAGCAGCTTGGTGGGGTTAGAGCAGTACTTC | CASSLVGLEQYF
TRBJ1-6 | TRBV7-2 | - | - | TGTGCCAGCAGCTTACCCCCTACCGTTGGAAGCTCCTATAATTCACCCCTCCACTTT | CASSLPPTVGSSYNSPLHF
TRBJ1-5 | TRBV19 | - | - | TGTGCCAGTAGTATACAAAGACTGAGAGGCAATCAGCCCCAGCATTTT | CASSIQRLRGNQPQHF
TRBJ2-5 | TRBV6-1 | few | - | TGTGCCAGCAGTGGAGGGGGGGGACAAAAAGAGACCCAGTACTTC | CASSGGGGQKETQYF
TRBJ1-5 | TRBV28 | few | - | TGTGCCAGCACCGCACTGGGCAGGGGAAGACCCCAGCATTTT | CASTALGRGRPQHF
TRBJ2-7 | TRBV14 | few | TRBD1 | TGTGCCAGCAGCCGAAGACAGGGGGCCAATGAGCAGTACTTC | CASSRRQGANEQYF
TRBJ2-1 | TRBV7-2 | - | - | TGTGCCAGCAGCTTAGGGGGGGCCTCCTACAATGAGCAGTTCTTC | CASSLGGASYNEQFF
TRBJ1-6 | TRBV14 | few | - | TGTGCCAGCAGCCAAGAGGTGGAAGGTTCACCCCTCCACTTT | CASSQEVEGSPLHF
TRBJ1-1 | TRBV9 | once | - | TGTGCCAGCAGCTCGGACAACATGAACACTGAAGCTTTCTTT | CASSSDNMNTEAFF
TRBJ2-7 | TRBV6-5 | once | - | TGTGCCAGCAGCGACTCCCAGTCTCTCGAGCAGTACTTC | CASSDSQSLEQYF
TRBJ2-7 | TRBV7-9 | - | - | TGTGCCAGCAGCTTCGGTACAGACTACGAGCAGTACTTC | CASSFGTDYEQYF
TRBJ2-1 | TRBV7-2 | - | - | TGTGCCAGCAGCGCTCACAATGAGCAGTTCTTC | CASSAHNEQFF